Following are 6 T cell receptor beta chains from one sample sequenced in a study of OX40 agonist ivuxolimab in advanced cancers. Profiled with immunoSEQ multiplex PCR; TCRdb holds only in-frame clones, not every one. The sample consists of over 50,000 clones, about 93% of them appearing once. Sample: CD4+ or CD8+ T cells sorted from blood, taken in a trial of the OX40 agonist ivuxolimab. All receptors derive from an adult with an advanced solid tumor such as melanoma, head and neck, liver or kidney cancer.

This chain connects TRBV2 to TRBJ1-6; D gene ambiguous. This CDR3 comprises 12 residues. The V and J ends lost 1 base and 9 bases respectively, with 4 bases between them. Germline-derived CDR1 and CDR2 are SNHLY and FYNNEI. CDR3 sequence reads: CASSEGFSPLHF. The DNA of the CDR3 is TGTGCCAGCAGTGAAGGATTTTCACCCCTCCACTTT.

As to this clone: Within the sample, other DNA sequences also encode this same CDR3. This chain joins TRBV5-1 and TRBJ2-7; TRBD2 matches 10 bases. The length of the CDR3 is 16 residues. V lost 0 bases, J lost 2 bases, and 5 bases stayed unmatched. In germline, CDR1 is SGHRS, CDR2 YFSETQ. CDR3 in amino acids: CASSLVTSGAPYEQYF. For the CDR3, the DNA is TGCGCCAGCAGCTTGGTCACTAGCGGGGCCCCCTACGAGCAGTACTTC.

The chain has TRBV2 and TRBJ1-5; D ambiguous. V was trimmed by 8 bases and J by 6 bases, leaving 17 bases between them. Germline lookup yields CDR1 SNHLY and CDR2 FYNNEI. This CDR3 has 14 amino acids. The CDR3 nucleotides are TGTGCCAGCTCCTGGACCGGGAGGAGTCAGCCCCAGCATTTT. This sequence encodes CASSWTGRSQPQHF.

The chain's CDR3 is CASLGVHLHF. Here the CDR3 DNA reads TGTGCCAGCTTGGGGGTCCACCTCCACTTT. The chain recombines TRBV6-5 with TRBJ1-6; D perhaps matches TRBD1 (5 bases). CDR1 and CDR2 (germline): MNHEY, SVGAGI. V was cut by 8 bases and J by 15 bases, with 11 bases left in between. The CDR3 is 10 amino acids.

The rearrangement joins TRBV19 to TRBJ2-7; D unresolved. Germline V gene sequence: CDR1 LNHDA, CDR2 SQIVND (reference sequence). CDR3 length: 13 amino acids. V shed 5 bases and J shed 3 bases, with 11 bases lying between them. The CDR3 protein is CASSVSWGYEQYF. The CDR3 DNA is TGTGCCAGTAGTGTTTCCTGGGGCTACGAGCAGTACTTC.

The CDR3 DNA sequence: TGTGCCAGCAGCCATGGGGGGGGACAGGGAGTCTACGAGCAGTACTTC. Protein: CASSHGGGQGVYEQYF. V gene TRBV28 combines with J gene TRBJ2-7, with 9 nucleotides matching TRBD1. V lost 6 bases and J lost 3; bases outside the gene matches: 12. Germline V gene sequence: CDR1 MDHEN, CDR2 SYDVKM. CDR3 length equals 16 residues.